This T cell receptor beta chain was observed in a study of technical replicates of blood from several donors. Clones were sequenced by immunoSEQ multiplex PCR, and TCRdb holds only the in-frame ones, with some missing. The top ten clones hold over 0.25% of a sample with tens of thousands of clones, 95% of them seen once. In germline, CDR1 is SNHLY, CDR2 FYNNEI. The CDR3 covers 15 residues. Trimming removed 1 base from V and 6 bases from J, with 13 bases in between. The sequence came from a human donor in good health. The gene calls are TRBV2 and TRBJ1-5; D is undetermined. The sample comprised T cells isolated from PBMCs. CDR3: CASSEGAAGTQPQHF. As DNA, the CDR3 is TGTGCCAGCAGTGAAGGGGCTGCAGGAACTCAGCCCCAGCATTTT. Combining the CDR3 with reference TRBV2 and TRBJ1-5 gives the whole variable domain EPEVTQTPSHQVTQMGQEVILRCVPISNHLYFYWYRQILGQKVEFLVSFYNNEISEKSEIFDDQFSVERPDGSNFTLKIRSTKLEDSAMYFCASSEGAAGTQPQHFGDGTRLSIL.